This T cell receptor (beta chain) originates from a study of blood T cell repertoires in COVID-19. Study details: Samples taken during acute and convalescent COVID-19 were collected in the United States, Italy and Spain. The cDNA or gDNA used as material had been derived from T cells, B-cell-depleted T cells, or PBMCs.

The CDR3 is 16 amino acids. Trimming took 3 bases from V and 0 from J, leaving 13 bases between them. Germline V gene sequence: CDR1 ENHRY, CDR2 SYGVKD. Authors' methods: The assay estimated nucleated cells by amplifying reference gene primers. Sequenced by immunoSEQ multiplex PCR; TCRdb stores in-frame clones only, minus some. D and trimming were read from the DNA, whereas the V and J calls and clone size are those reported in that table. The sample includes 400,000 or so clones, around nine tenths of them seen just once. V and J are TRBV10-3 and TRBJ2-3, with D tentatively TRBD1 (5 bases). The specimen sequenced was peripheral blood. This receptor was identified in a human donor in a cohort sampled during active COVID-19. The DNA of the CDR3 is TGTGCCATCAGTGAACTGACAGCGACTAGCACAGATACGCAGTATTTT. It encodes CAISELTATSTDTQYF.